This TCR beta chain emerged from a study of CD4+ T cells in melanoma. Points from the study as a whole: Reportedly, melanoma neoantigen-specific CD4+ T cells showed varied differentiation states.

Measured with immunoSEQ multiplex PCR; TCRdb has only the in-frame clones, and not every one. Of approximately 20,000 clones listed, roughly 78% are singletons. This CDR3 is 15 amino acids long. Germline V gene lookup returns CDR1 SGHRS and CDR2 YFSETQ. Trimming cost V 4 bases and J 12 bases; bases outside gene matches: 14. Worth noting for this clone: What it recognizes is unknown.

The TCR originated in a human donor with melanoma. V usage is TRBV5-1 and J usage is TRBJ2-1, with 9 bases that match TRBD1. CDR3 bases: TGCGCCAGCAGCACCTCCGGGACAGGGACGTATGGGCAGTTCTTC. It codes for CASSTSGTGTYGQFF.